This is a list of T cell receptor beta chains from one sample in a study of PD-1 blockade in classical Hodgkin lymphoma. The method was immunoSEQ multiplex PCR; TCRdb's version includes in-frame clones alone and lacks a portion of them. This table has approximately 50,000 clones, around 73% appearing once. The source material was peripheral blood mononuclear cells (PBMCs), sampled before the second cycle of nivolumab. These receptors were collected from a human donor with classical Hodgkin lymphoma. Each CDR3 is given with its conserved first and last residue. A D gene is named only where the DNA matches it firmly. The listing skips clone size in some rows; elsewhere it reads once, few, many or a size class.

abundance,j_gene,v_gene,d_gene,CDR3aa,CDR3nt
NA,TRBJ2-2,TRBV25-1,TRBD1,CASSDPGQGDGELFF,TGTGCCAGCAGTGATCCGGGACAGGGGGACGGGGAGCTGTTTTTT
NA,TRBJ2-7,TRBV27,NA,CASSLGNEFYEQYF,TGTGCCAGCAGTTTAGGGAACGAATTCTACGAGCAGTACTTC
once,TRBJ2-7,TRBV27,NA,CASRDRDQSSYEQYF,TGTGCCAGCAGAGACCGGGACCAGAGCTCCTACGAGCAGTACTTC
NA,TRBJ2-3,TRBV6-5,NA,CASSRGGPDTQYF,TGTGCCAGCAGCAGGGGTGGGCCAGATACGCAGTATTTT
NA,TRBJ2-7,TRBV7-2,NA,CASSLKSGEGLEQYF,TGTGCCAGCAGTCTTAAAAGCGGAGAGGGACTCGAGCAGTACTTC
NA,TRBJ2-6,TRBV11-3,NA,CASSPGVDGANVLTF,TGTGCCAGCAGCCCCGGGGTCGATGGGGCCAACGTCCTGACTTTC
once,TRBJ1-1,TRBV30,NA,CAWIRVGGWGGAFF,TGTGCCTGGATTAGAGTAGGTGGATGGGGGGGAGCTTTCTTT
NA,TRBJ1-3,TRBV30,NA,CAWSVRGTTYGNTIYF,TGTGCCTGGAGTGTCCGGGGAACGACTTACGGAAACACCATATATTTT
NA,TRBJ1-2,TRBV2,TRBD1,CASSLKEGAVSYTF,TGTGCCAGCAGTTTAAAAGAGGGGGCAGTTAGCTACACCTTC
NA,TRBJ1-2,TRBV19,NA,CASTLIGAAGYTF,TGTGCCAGTACCCTTATAGGGGCGGCTGGCTACACCTTC
NA,TRBJ2-7,TRBV11-2,NA,CASSNYEQYF,TGTGCCAGCAGCAACTACGAGCAGTACTTC
NA,TRBJ2-7,TRBV29-1,NA,CSASGLSYEQYF,TGCAGCGCCTCGGGGTTGTCCTACGAGCAGTACTTC
few,TRBJ2-1,TRBV11-1,NA,CASSAPLEGWDNEQFF,TGTGCCAGCAGCGCCCCGCTAGAGGGGTGGGACAATGAGCAGTTCTTC
NA,TRBJ1-1,TRBV19,NA,CASSPNSGGDTEAFF,TGTGCCAGTAGCCCCAACAGCGGGGGAGACACTGAAGCTTTCTTT
NA,TRBJ2-5,TRBV27,TRBD2,CASSLARGKGQETQYF,TGTGCCAGCAGTTTAGCGCGGGGGAAGGGGCAAGAGACCCAGTACTTC
once,TRBJ2-7,TRBV6-5,NA,CASFNRVGEQYF,TGTGCCAGCTTTAACAGGGTAGGCGAGCAGTACTTC
NA,TRBJ1-2,TRBV6-6,NA,CASFGQRGYTF,TGTGCCAGCTTTGGGCAACGTGGCTACACCTTC
NA,TRBJ2-1,TRBV19,NA,CASSISRFAYNEQFF,TGTGCCAGTAGTATCTCAAGGTTCGCCTACAATGAGCAGTTCTTC
NA,TRBJ2-5,TRBV29-1,TRBD1,CSVRQGAGETQYF,TGCAGCGTTCGACAGGGGGCGGGGGAGACCCAGTACTTC
once,TRBJ1-5,TRBV7-2,TRBD1,CASSPWTGGNQPQHF,TGTGCCAGCAGCCCTTGGACAGGGGGCAATCAGCCCCAGCATTTT
NA,TRBJ1-5,TRBV10-3,NA,CAISESNRLISNQPQHF,TGTGCCATCAGTGAGAGTAACAGGCTGATTAGCAATCAGCCCCAGCATTTT
NA,TRBJ2-2,TRBV12-1,NA,CASSFRRPTSNTGELFF,TGTGCCAGCAGCTTTAGACGGCCTACCTCGAACACCGGGGAGCTGTTTTTT
NA,TRBJ1-1,TRBV19,TRBD1,CASSIPRTGSEAFF,TGTGCCAGTAGTATTCCCCGGACAGGGTCTGAAGCTTTCTTT
once,TRBJ2-1,TRBV18,TRBD2,CASSSRLAGKRNEQFF,TGTGCCAGCTCATCGAGACTAGCGGGAAAACGCAATGAGCAGTTCTTC
NA,TRBJ2-1,TRBV5-5,NA,CASSLGPFSYNEQFF,TGTGCCAGCAGCTTGGGCCCATTCTCCTACAATGAGCAGTTCTTC
NA,TRBJ2-7,TRBV6-6,NA,CASSYTQSTGYEQYF,TGTGCCAGCAGTTACACCCAATCGACAGGCTACGAGCAGTACTTC
NA,TRBJ2-7,TRBV6-5,NA,CASSYSTTLSYEQYF,TGTGCCAGCAGTTACTCTACGACCCTCTCCTACGAGCAGTACTTC
few,TRBJ2-2,TRBV7-3,NA,CASSLLGEEELFF,TGTGCCAGCAGCCTTTTGGGTGAGGAGGAGCTGTTTTTT
few,TRBJ2-3,TRBV7-3,TRBD2,CASSYGAGATQYF,TGTGCCAGCAGCTACGGCGCGGGAGCTACGCAGTATTTT
once,TRBJ1-1,TRBV7-9,NA,CASSLGARDTEAFF,TGTGCCAGCAGCTTAGGGGCGAGGGACACTGAAGCTTTCTTT
NA,TRBJ1-2,TRBV6-5,NA,CASSYGQGLEGYTF,TGTGCCAGCAGTTACGGCCAGGGTTTGGAAGGCTACACCTTC
few,TRBJ1-2,TRBV7-2,NA,CASSLVGGDYGYTF,TGTGCCAGCAGCTTAGTCGGGGGCGACTATGGCTACACCTTC
once,TRBJ1-1,TRBV6-6,NA,CASSLLAGNTEAFF,TGTGCCAGCAGTCTACTTGCGGGGAACACTGAAGCTTTCTTT
NA,TRBJ2-6,TRBV5-4,NA,CASSLGGAAGANVLTF,TGTGCCAGCAGCTTGGGGGGCGCGGCTGGGGCCAACGTCCTGACTTTC
NA,TRBJ1-3,TRBV2,NA,CASATLGNTIYF,TGTGCCAGTGCAACTCTTGGAAACACCATATATTTT
NA,TRBJ2-3,TRBV7-2,NA,CASSLRLATTDTQYF,TGTGCCAGCAGCTTGCGGTTAGCGACCACAGATACGCAGTATTTT
NA,TRBJ1-3,TRBV15,TRBD1,CATSSPPLQGIRGNTIYF,TGTGCCACCAGCAGCCCACCCTTACAGGGGATTCGTGGAAACACCATATATTTT
NA,TRBJ2-7,TRBV7-2,NA,CASSLRFSSGSSYEQYF,TGTGCCAGCAGCTTACGATTCTCTTCAGGGAGCTCCTACGAGCAGTACTTC
NA,TRBJ2-7,TRBV27,TRBD1,CASSRQGSSYEQYF,TGTGCCAGCAGCAGACAGGGGTCATCCTACGAGCAGTACTTC
NA,TRBJ2-7,TRBV18,NA,CASSPPMPYEQYF,TGTGCCAGCTCACCACCGATGCCCTACGAGCAGTACTTC
once,TRBJ1-3,TRBV25-1,TRBD1,CATGGTGNTIYF,TGTGCGACAGGGGGGACTGGAAACACCATATATTTT
NA,TRBJ2-1,TRBV7-3,NA,CASSLKGVAWAGQFF,TGTGCCAGCAGCTTAAAGGGGGTAGCGTGGGCGGGGCAGTTCTTC
NA,TRBJ2-7,TRBV6-1,NA,CASSEKGVGRYEQYF,TGTGCCAGCAGTGAAAAGGGAGTTGGAAGGTACGAGCAGTACTTC
NA,TRBJ2-5,TRBV14,NA,CASSQVQGRWETQYF,TGTGCCAGCAGCCAAGTGCAGGGGCGTTGGGAGACCCAGTACTTC
NA,TRBJ1-2,TRBV9,NA,CASSPSFGSRGMGGLGYGYTF,TGTGCCAGCAGCCCCAGCTTCGGCAGTCGGGGCATGGGGGGTTTGGGATATGGCTACACCTTC
NA,TRBJ1-5,TRBV9,TRBD1,CASSLGQGNQPQHF,TGTGCCAGCAGCCTGGGACAGGGTAACCAGCCCCAGCATTTT
NA,TRBJ2-7,TRBV7-2,TRBD2,CASSLQAGARYEQYF,TGTGCCAGCAGCCTCCAAGCGGGAGCCCGCTACGAGCAGTACTTC
NA,TRBJ2-6,TRBV19,TRBD1,CASSQGQPAGANVLTF,TGTGCCAGTAGCCAGGGACAGCCCGCCGGGGCCAACGTCCTGACTTTC
NA,TRBJ2-7,TRBV7-2,TRBD1,CASSPGRNSGGQYF,TGTGCCAGCAGCCCAGGAAGAAACTCAGGGGGCCAGTACTTC
NA,TRBJ2-2,TRBV6-1,NA,CASSGGRGRNTGELFF,TGTGCCAGCAGTGGCGGTAGGGGTAGGAACACCGGGGAGCTGTTTTTT
NA,TRBJ2-7,TRBV29-1,TRBD2,CSAKTSGLPLYEQYF,TGCAGCGCAAAGACTAGCGGGCTCCCTTTGTACGAGCAGTACTTC
NA,TRBJ2-5,TRBV9,NA,CASSVRGYETQYF,TGTGCCAGCAGCGTAAGGGGATACGAGACCCAGTACTTC